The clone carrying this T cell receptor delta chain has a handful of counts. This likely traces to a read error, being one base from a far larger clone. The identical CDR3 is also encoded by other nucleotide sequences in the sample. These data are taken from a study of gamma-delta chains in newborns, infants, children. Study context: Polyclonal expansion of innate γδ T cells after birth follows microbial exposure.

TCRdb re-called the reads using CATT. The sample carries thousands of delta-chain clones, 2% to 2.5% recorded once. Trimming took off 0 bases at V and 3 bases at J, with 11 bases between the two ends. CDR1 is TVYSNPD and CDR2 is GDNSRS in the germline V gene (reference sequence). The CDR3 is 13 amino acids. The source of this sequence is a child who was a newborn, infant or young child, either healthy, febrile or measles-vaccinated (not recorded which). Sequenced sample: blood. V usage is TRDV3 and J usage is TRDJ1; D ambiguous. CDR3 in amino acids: CAFRLRGPDKLIF. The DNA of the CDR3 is TGTGCCTTTAGGTTACGGGGCCCCGATAAACTCATCTTT.